The T cell receptor (beta chain) under discussion was sequenced for a study of cytomegalovirus exposure and HLA in healthy donors. Trimming at V came to 9 bases and at J to 3 bases, leaving 15 bases not matched to a gene. Germline V lookup: CDR1 LNHDA, CDR2 SQIVND (reference sequence). CDR3 length: 16 amino acids. Primers: 60 Vbeta forward and 13 Jbeta reverse. Assay used: immunoSEQ multiplex PCR; TCRdb lists only in-frame clones, some missing. The sample has just under 80,000 clones, about three quarters seen once. The rearrangement joins TRBV19 to TRBJ1-1; 8 bases map to TRBD1. The TCR originated in a man aged 35 to 55 in good health and CMV-seronegative. Input material: PBMCs. CDR3 bases: TGTGCCAGCAGGAGCGGGACAGGCATATCTCACACTGAAGCTTTCTTT. It codes for CASRSGTGISHTEAFF.